One sample yielded the 29 T cell receptor beta chains listed below, sequenced in a study of T cells in Graves' hyperthyroidism and ophthalmopathy. It was RNA transcripts that yielded the amplified TCR beta CDR3 regions. TCR CDR3 underwent first-round RT-PCR with the HTBI primer set. A single record per CDR3 protein comes from TCRdb applying MiXCR to the multiplex PCR reads. Among approximately 380,000 distinct CDR3 sequences listed, approximately 18% were seen once. Sequencing was carried out using blood. The receptors were gathered from a man aged 18 to 29 with Graves' ophthalmopathy.

This clonotype was picked up a small number of times. The chain links TRBV28 to TRBJ1-6, with D possibly being TRBD1 (6 bases). The CDR3 spans 14 residues. The germline gives CDR1 MDHEN, CDR2 SYDVKM. V lost 4 bases, J lost 8 bases, and 12 bases lay in between. Written as DNA, the CDR3 is TGTGCCAGCAGTTACAGGGATTCGGATTCACCCCTCCACTTT. This translates into CASSYRDSDSPLHF.

This clonotype has a count of ten or more. The chain combines TRBV28 with TRBJ2-3; D ambiguous. CDR1 MDHEN and CDR2 SYDVKM come from the germline V gene. The length of the CDR3 is 14 residues. The V end was cut by 4 bases, the J end by 1 base, with 9 bases between. CDR3 loop: CASSSPGGTDTQYF. The CDR3 DNA reads as TGTGCCAGCAGTTCACCCGGTGGCACAGATACGCAGTATTTT.

This clonotype was detected many times. The gene calls are TRBV5-1 and TRBJ2-7; D not resolved. CDR1 is SGHRS, CDR2 YFSETQ, per germline. The ends were cut back, 0 bases at V and 5 bases at J, with 15 bases in the middle. This CDR3 has 15 residues. The CDR3 sequence: CASSLDRPGSDEQYF. In DNA, the CDR3 is TGCGCCAGCAGCTTGGACCGTCCAGGCTCGGACGAGCAGTACTTC.

This clonotype was seen many times. The V and J genes are TRBV7-3 and TRBJ2-7; D not resolved. Germline V CDR1 and CDR2: SGHTA, FQGTGA. The V end was cut by 4 bases, the J end by 6 bases, with 16 bases between. The CDR3 runs 14 residues. CDR3 nucleotides: TGTGCCAGCAGCTCCCCTCAGGCCCACGGCGAGCAGTACTTC. The encoded protein is CASSSPQAHGEQYF. The variable domain in full, completed from reference TRBV7-3 and TRBJ2-7, reads GAGVSQTPSNKVTEKGKYVELRCDPISGHTALYWYRQSLGQGPEFLIYFQGTGAADDSGLPNDRFFAVRPEGSVSTLKIQRTERGDSAVYLCASSSPQAHGEQYFGPGTRLTVT.

The V and J genes are TRBV19 and TRBJ1-5, with a weak D call TRBD1 (6 bases). V lost 4 bases and J lost 2, with 21 bases in between. The CDR3 has 18 amino acids. Germline lookup yields CDR1 LNHDA and CDR2 SQIVND (reference sequence). The CDR3 sequence is CASSNVRGGLGRNQPQHF. CDR3 sequence (DNA): TGTGCCAGTAGTAACGTACGAGGGGGTTTGGGTCGCAATCAGCCCCAGCATTTT. Combining the CDR3 with reference TRBV19 and TRBJ1-5 gives the whole variable domain DGGITQSPKYLFRKEGQNVTLSCEQNLNHDAMYWYRQDPGQGLRLIYYSQIVNDFQKGDIAEGYSVSREKKESFPLTVTSAQKNPTAFYLCASSNVRGGLGRNQPQHFGDGTRLSIL.

This clonotype was observed many times. J is TRBJ1-2 and V is TRBV27; no clear D gene. Germline lookup yields CDR1 MNHEY and CDR2 SMNVEV (reference sequence). V lost 2 bases and J lost 6, with 16 bases in between. The length of the CDR3 is 15 residues. Here the CDR3 DNA reads TGTGCCAGCAGTTTAAAGGCAGAGGGCGTTCATGGCTACACCTTC. Amino acid sequence: CASSLKAEGVHGYTF.

At least ten counts were recorded for this clonotype. One junction end does not reproduce the germline sequence, and a read error may be involved. The CDR3 DNA reads as TGTGCCAGCATTGAACCCGGCGGGGGGGCCTACGAGCAGTACTTC. This gives the protein CASIEPGGGAYEQYF. The gene calls are TRBV6-1 and TRBJ2-7, with 9 nucleotides matching TRBD2. There are 15 residues in the CDR3. The germline V gene encodes CDR1 MNHNS and CDR2 SASEGT.

This clonotype was detected once. The chain recombines TRBV3-1 with TRBJ2-5, with 10 bases that match TRBD2. The J segment lost 1 base and the V segment lost 3 bases, leaving 8 bases of the junction unmatched. Per germline, CDR1 LGHDT and CDR2 YNNKEL (reference sequence). The length of the CDR3 is 17 residues. The CDR3 DNA sequence: TGTGCCAGCAGCCATCCCGGACTAGCGGAGCCCCAAGAGACCCAGTACTTC. Translation: CASSHPGLAEPQETQYF.

This clonotype was seen a few times. V and J are TRBV7-6 and TRBJ1-3; possibly TRBD1 for D (5 bases). V was shortened by 4 bases and J by 0 bases, with 19 bases between the two germline ends. This CDR3 comprises 18 residues. In germline, CDR1 is SGHVS, CDR2 FNYEAQ. Written as DNA, the CDR3 is TGTGCCAGCAGCTCACTGAGGGACGACAGCGCCTCTGGAAACACCATATATTTT. Its translation is CASSSLRDDSASGNTIYF.

This clonotype came up a few times. The chain uses TRBV5-1 and TRBJ2-7; D could derive from TRBD1 or TRBD2 (5 bases each). The CDR3 totals 15 residues. Germline CDR1 SGHRS, CDR2 YFSETQ. V gave up 3 bases and J gave up 2 bases, with 15 bases separating them. CDR3 nucleotides: TGCGCCAGCAGCTGGACCGGGACGGCCCCCTACGAGCAGTACTTC. Encoded protein: CASSWTGTAPYEQYF.

There are many counts of this clonotype. The chain recombines TRBV28 with TRBJ1-5; possibly TRBD1 for D (6 bases). The CDR3 consists of 15 residues. Germline lookup yields CDR1 MDHEN and CDR2 SYDVKM. Trimming took off 1 base at V and 4 bases at J, with 11 bases between the two ends. This CDR3 is CASSLYRVGNQPQHF. CDR3 DNA sequence: TGTGCCAGCAGTTTATACAGGGTAGGGAATCAGCCCCAGCATTTT.

The rearrangement links TRBV20-1 to TRBJ1-2; 8 bases map to TRBD1. Germline values: CDR1 DFQATT, CDR2 SNEGSKA (reference sequence). J lost 6 bases, V lost 6 bases, and 15 bases had no gene match. This CDR3 is built from 15 residues. The CDR3 sequence is CSAASTGALTHGYTF. For the CDR3, the DNA is TGCAGTGCAGCATCGACAGGGGCCCTAACTCATGGCTACACCTTC.

This clonotype was detected many times. The rearrangement joins TRBV6-2 or TRBV6-3 to TRBJ1-5; D may be TRBD1 (5 bases). Trimming cost V 4 bases and J 7 bases, with 14 bases left between them. The CDR3 covers 14 residues. Germline-derived CDR1 and CDR2 are MNHEY and SVGEGT. DNA for the CDR3: TGTGCCAGCAGTTCCTTGGGGCTATGGCAGCCCCAGCATTTT. Its translation: CASSSLGLWQPQHF.

A few counts support this clonotype. The gene calls are TRBV6-1 and TRBJ1-5, with 7 bases identical to TRBD1. V gave up 2 bases and J gave up 4 bases; unmatched junction bases: 11. The V gene's germline CDR1 is MNHNS and CDR2 SASEGT. This CDR3 is built from 17 residues. The CDR3 bases are TGTGCCAGCAGTGAAAGCAGGGGGGGGGCGCGTAATCAGCCCCAGCATTTT. Amino acids: CASSESRGGARNQPQHF.

The J gene is TRBJ2-7, the V gene TRBV6-4; D may match TRBD1 or TRBD2 (6 bases each). There are 15 residues in the CDR3. CDR1 is MRHNA and CDR2 is SNTAGT in the germline V gene. V lost 3 bases to trimming and J lost 0 bases, with 12 bases between them. The CDR3 DNA reads as TGTGCCAGCAGTGAAAGGGGGGACAACTCCTACGAGCAGTACTTC. This codes for CASSERGDNSYEQYF.

This clonotype was observed a few times. The V and J genes are TRBV9 and TRBJ2-3; perhaps D is TRBD1 or TRBD2 (6 bases each). This CDR3 is built from 15 residues. In germline, CDR1 is SGDLS, CDR2 YYNGEE. V was pared by 0 bases and J by 3 bases, with 11 bases between. The CDR3 loop reads CASSVGGALTDTQYF. The CDR3 DNA reads TGTGCCAGCAGCGTAGGGGGGGCTCTAACAGATACGCAGTATTTT.

The chain carries TRBV7-2 and TRBJ2-5; 10 nucleotides match TRBD1. The ends lost 7 bases at V and 2 bases at J; junction bases unmatched: 4. From germline, CDR1 is SGHTA and CDR2 FQGNSA. CDR3 length equals 14 residues. The CDR3 DNA follows: TGTGCCAGCACCGGGACAGGGGAACAAGAGACCCAGTACTTC. It specifies CASTGTGEQETQYF.

This clonotype was observed many times. The chain is built from TRBV7-9 and TRBJ2-7; either TRBD1 or TRBD2 may fit D (5 bases each). The CDR3 spans 14 residues. With 7 bases removed from V and 3 bases from J, the gap between germline ends came to 16 bases. Germline V gene sequence: CDR1 SEHNR, CDR2 FQNEAQ (reference sequence). The CDR3: CASTIGAPGYEQYF. The CDR3 DNA is TGTGCCAGCACAATCGGGGCCCCTGGCTACGAGCAGTACTTC.

This chain uses TRBV5-1 with TRBJ2-7, with D hard to call. In germline, CDR1 is SGHRS, CDR2 YFSETQ. The CDR3 is made up of 16 amino acids. V lost 0 bases to trimming and J lost 1 base, with 14 bases between them. The CDR3 is CASSLGLGTRSYEQYF. In nucleotides, the CDR3 is TGCGCCAGCAGCTTGGGATTAGGAACGAGATCCTACGAGCAGTACTTC.

This clonotype was detected ten times or more. The chain combines TRBV6-1 with TRBJ2-7, with a weak D call TRBD1 (6 bases). The germline V gene encodes CDR1 MNHNS and CDR2 SASEGT. Trimming cost V 10 bases and J 0 bases, with 16 bases left between them. CDR3 length: 14 residues. The DNA for the CDR3 is TGTGCCATCTCGGACGGACAGAGCTCCTACGAGCAGTACTTC. It translates to CAISDGQSSYEQYF.

V usage is TRBV20-1 and J usage is TRBJ2-1; 12 bases line up with TRBD2. J gave up 2 bases and V 5 bases, and 7 bases lay outside the gene matches. The CDR3 has 16 residues. The germline CDR1 and CDR2 sequences are DFQATT and SNEGSKA (reference sequence). The CDR3 loop is CSAFMTSGGPYNEQFF. As DNA, the CDR3 is TGCAGTGCTTTTATGACTAGCGGGGGCCCCTACAATGAGCAGTTCTTC.

This clonotype was observed a few times. V and J are TRBV5-1 and TRBJ1-2, with a weak D call TRBD1 (5 bases). Germline V CDR1 and CDR2: SGHRS, YFSETQ. The CDR3 covers 13 residues. V was cut by 2 bases and J by 3 bases, with 8 bases left in between. The chain's CDR3 is CASSFETDYGYTF. Written as DNA, the CDR3 is TGCGCCAGCAGCTTCGAGACAGACTATGGCTACACCTTC.

This clonotype has only a few counts. The rearrangement joins TRBV4-2 to TRBJ2-5; D remains unclear. Between the trimmed V and J ends, which lost 0 bases and 2 bases, there was a span of 7 bases. CDR3 length: 14 amino acids. The germline gives CDR1 LGHNA, CDR2 YNFKEQ. Here the CDR3 reads CASSQEPAQETQYF. The CDR3 DNA reads TGTGCCAGCAGCCAAGAGCCAGCGCAAGAGACCCAGTACTTC.

This clonotype was picked up many times. The gene calls are TRBV12-3 or TRBV12-4 and TRBJ2-1; tentatively, D is TRBD1 (6 bases). The CDR3 consists of 14 residues. Trimming took 8 bases from V and 3 from J, leaving 14 bases between them. The CDR3 spells CASQPSDSYNEQFF. The CDR3, as DNA: TGTGCCAGCCAACCCTCGGACAGCTACAATGAGCAGTTCTTC.

The rearrangement uses TRBV7-9 and TRBJ1-6, with a possible D match to TRBD1 (5 bases). The CDR3 runs 12 residues. The germline V gene has CDR1 SEHNR and CDR2 FQNEAQ (reference sequence). V dropped 1 base and J dropped 18 bases, with 13 bases sitting between them. The CDR3 is CASSLGGELRHF. The CDR3 nucleotides read TGTGCCAGCAGCTTAGGAGGGGAACTTCGCCACTTT.

V gene TRBV12-5 combines with J gene TRBJ1-2; D is unresolved. CDR3 length: 13 residues. V was trimmed by 2 bases and J by 8 bases, leaving 12 bases between them. Germline V gene lookup returns CDR1 LGHNT and CDR2 FRNRAP. The DNA of the CDR3 is TGTGCTAGTGGTTTGTGGGGAGAAGGCGGCTACACCTTC. Encoded protein: CASGLWGEGGYTF.

In this sample, this clonotype turned up many times. This chain joins TRBV12-3 or TRBV12-4 and TRBJ2-5, with D possibly being TRBD2 (6 bases). V lost 6 bases and J lost 4, with 18 bases in between. This CDR3 contains 15 residues. The DNA of the CDR3 is TGTGCCAGCAGGGACTTAACTAGCCCGGCAGAGACCCAGTACTTC. Translation gives CASRDLTSPAETQYF.

This clonotype was seen ten or more times. This chain links TRBV20-1 with TRBJ2-7; 11 bases match TRBD1. Trimming removed 5 bases from V and 9 bases from J; junction bases left unmatched: 9. Germline lookup yields CDR1 DFQATT and CDR2 SNEGSKA (reference sequence). This CDR3 is 13 amino acids long. The CDR3 loop reads CSARGQGASGQYF. Written as DNA, the CDR3 is TGCAGTGCTCGAGGACAGGGGGCGTCTGGGCAGTACTTC.

The gene calls are TRBV7-2 and TRBJ2-5, with D possibly being TRBD1 or TRBD2 (7 bases each). The V and J ends lost 5 bases and 3 bases respectively, with 16 bases between them. Germline V gives CDR1 SGHTA, CDR2 FQGNSA. The CDR3 has 15 residues. CDR3 region: CASSLNQGGEETQYF. In nucleotides, the CDR3 is TGTGCCAGCAGCCTGAATCAGGGGGGGGAAGAGACCCAGTACTTC.